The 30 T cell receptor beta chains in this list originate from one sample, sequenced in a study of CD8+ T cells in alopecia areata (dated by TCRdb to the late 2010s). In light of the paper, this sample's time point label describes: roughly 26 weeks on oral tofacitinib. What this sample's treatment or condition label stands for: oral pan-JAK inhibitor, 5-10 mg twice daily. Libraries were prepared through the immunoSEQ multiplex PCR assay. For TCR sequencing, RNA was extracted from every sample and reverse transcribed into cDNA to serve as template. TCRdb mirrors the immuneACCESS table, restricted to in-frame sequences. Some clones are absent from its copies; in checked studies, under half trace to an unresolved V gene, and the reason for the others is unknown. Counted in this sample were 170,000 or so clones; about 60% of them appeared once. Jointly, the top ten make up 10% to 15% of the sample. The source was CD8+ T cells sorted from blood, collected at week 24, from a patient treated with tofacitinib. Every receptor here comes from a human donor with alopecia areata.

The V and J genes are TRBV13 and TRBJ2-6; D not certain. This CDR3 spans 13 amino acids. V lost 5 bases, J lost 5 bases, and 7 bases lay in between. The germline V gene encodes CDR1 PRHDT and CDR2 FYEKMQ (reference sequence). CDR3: CASSLSRANVLTF. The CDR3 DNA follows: TGTGCCAGCAGCCTATCCAGGGCCAACGTCCTGACTTTC. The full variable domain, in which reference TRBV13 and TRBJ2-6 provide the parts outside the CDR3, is AAGVIQSPRHLIKEKRETATLKCYPIPRHDTVYWYQQGPGQDPQFLISFYEKMQSDKGSIPDRFSAQQFSDYHSELNMSSLELGDSALYFCASSLSRANVLTFGAGSRLTVL.

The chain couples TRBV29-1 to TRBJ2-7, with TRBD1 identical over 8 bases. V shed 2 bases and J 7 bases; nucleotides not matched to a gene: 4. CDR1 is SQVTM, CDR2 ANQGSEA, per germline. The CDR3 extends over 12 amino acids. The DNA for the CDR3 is TGCAGCGTTGAACCAACAGGGGGAGAGCAGTACTTC. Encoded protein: CSVEPTGGEQYF.

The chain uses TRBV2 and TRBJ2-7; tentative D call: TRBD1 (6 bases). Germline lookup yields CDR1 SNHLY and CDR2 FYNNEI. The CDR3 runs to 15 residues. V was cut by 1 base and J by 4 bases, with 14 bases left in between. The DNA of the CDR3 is TGTGCCAGCAGTGAAGGACAGGCCCGCCGGTACGAGCAGTACTTC. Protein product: CASSEGQARRYEQYF. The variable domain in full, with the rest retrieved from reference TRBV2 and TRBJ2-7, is EPEVTQTPSHQVTQMGQEVILRCVPISNHLYFYWYRQILGQKVEFLVSFYNNEISEKSEIFDDQFSVERPDGSNFTLKIRSTKLEDSAMYFCASSEGQARRYEQYFGPGTRLTVT.

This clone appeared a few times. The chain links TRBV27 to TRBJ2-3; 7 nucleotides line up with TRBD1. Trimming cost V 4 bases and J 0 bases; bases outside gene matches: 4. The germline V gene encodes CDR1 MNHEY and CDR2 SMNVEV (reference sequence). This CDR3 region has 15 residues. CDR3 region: CASSSHRGSTDTQYF. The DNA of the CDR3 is TGTGCCAGCAGTTCGCACAGGGGTAGCACAGATACGCAGTATTTT.

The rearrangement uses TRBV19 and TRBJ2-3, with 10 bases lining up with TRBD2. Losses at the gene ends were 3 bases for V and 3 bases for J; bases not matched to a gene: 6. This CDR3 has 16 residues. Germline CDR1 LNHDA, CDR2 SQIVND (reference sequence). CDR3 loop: CASSMSSGGLTDTQYF. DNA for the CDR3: TGTGCCAGTAGTATGTCTAGCGGGGGTCTAACAGATACGCAGTATTTT.

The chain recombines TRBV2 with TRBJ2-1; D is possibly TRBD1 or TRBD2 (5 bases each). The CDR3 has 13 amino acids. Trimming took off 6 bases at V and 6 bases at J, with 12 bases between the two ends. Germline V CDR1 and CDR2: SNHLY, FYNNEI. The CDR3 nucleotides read TGTGCCAGCAGAGGACTTGGGGGCAATGAGCAGTTCTTC. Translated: CASRGLGGNEQFF.

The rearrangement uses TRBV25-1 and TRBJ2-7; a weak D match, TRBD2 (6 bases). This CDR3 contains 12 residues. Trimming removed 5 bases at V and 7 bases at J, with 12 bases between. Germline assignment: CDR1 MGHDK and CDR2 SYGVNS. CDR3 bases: TGTGCCAGCAGTTTCAGGGCGGGGGAGCAGTACTTC. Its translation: CASSFRAGEQYF.

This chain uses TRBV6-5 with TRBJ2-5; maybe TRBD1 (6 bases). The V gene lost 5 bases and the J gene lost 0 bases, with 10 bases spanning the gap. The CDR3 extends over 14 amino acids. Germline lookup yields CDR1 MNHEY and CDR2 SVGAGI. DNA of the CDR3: TGTGCCAGCAGTCATCCAGGGGACCAAGAGACCCAGTACTTC. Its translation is CASSHPGDQETQYF.

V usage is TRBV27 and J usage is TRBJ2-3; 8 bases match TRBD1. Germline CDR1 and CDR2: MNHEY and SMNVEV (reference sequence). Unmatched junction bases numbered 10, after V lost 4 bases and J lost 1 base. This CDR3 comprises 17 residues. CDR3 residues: CASSSTISGQGTDTQYF. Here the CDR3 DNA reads TGTGCCAGCAGTTCGACCATATCGGGACAGGGCACAGATACGCAGTATTTT.

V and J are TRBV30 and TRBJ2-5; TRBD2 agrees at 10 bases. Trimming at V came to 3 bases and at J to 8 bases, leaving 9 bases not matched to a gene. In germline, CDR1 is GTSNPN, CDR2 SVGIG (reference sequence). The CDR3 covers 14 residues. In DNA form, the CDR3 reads TGTGCCTGGAGGGCTAGCGGGGGACTGGCCACCCAGTACTTC. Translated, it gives CAWRASGGLATQYF.

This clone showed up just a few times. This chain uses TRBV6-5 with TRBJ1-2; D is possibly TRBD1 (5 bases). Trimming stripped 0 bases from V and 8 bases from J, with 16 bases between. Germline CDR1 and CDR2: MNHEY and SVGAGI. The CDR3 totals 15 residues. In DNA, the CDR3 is TGTGCCAGCAGTTACTCGACCCAGGGATCAAGGGGCTACACCTTC. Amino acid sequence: CASSYSTQGSRGYTF.

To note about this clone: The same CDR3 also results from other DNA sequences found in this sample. CDR3 nucleotide sequence: TGCAGCGTCCCGGACAGGGAAGATGGCTACACCTTC. Protein: CSVPDREDGYTF. This rearrangement joins TRBV29-1 to TRBJ1-2; 8 positions agree with TRBD1. J gave up 6 bases and V 6 bases, and 6 bases lay outside the gene matches. The CDR3 sequence is 12 residues long. CDR1 is SQVTM, CDR2 ANQGSEA, per germline.

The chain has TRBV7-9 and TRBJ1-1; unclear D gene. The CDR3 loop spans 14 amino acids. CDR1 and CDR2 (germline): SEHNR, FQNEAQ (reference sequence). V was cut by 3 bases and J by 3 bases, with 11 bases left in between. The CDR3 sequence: CASSFGHGDTEAFF. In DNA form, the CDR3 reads TGTGCCAGCAGCTTTGGTCATGGGGACACTGAAGCTTTCTTT.

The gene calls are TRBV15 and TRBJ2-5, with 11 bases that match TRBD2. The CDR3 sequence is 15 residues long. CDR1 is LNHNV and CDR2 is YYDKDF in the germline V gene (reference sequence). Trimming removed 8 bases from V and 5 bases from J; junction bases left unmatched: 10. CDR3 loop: CATHEGSGGDETQYF. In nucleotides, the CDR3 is TGTGCCACCCACGAGGGTAGCGGGGGGGATGAGACCCAGTACTTC.

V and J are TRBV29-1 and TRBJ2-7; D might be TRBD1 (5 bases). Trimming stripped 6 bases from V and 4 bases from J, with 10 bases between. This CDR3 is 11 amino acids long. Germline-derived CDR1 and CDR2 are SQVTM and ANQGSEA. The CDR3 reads CSVPGLYEQYF. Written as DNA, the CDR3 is TGCAGCGTCCCAGGGTTATACGAGCAGTACTTC.

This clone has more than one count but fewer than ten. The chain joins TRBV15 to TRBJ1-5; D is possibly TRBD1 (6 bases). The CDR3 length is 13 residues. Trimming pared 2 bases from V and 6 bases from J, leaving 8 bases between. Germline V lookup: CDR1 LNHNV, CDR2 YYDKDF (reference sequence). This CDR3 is CATSRSDSQPQHF. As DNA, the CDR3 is TGTGCCACCAGCAGATCGGACAGTCAGCCCCAGCATTTT.

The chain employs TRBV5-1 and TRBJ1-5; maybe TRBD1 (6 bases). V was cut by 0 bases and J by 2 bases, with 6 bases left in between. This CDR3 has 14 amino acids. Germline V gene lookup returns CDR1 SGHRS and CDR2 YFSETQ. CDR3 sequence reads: CASSLGTGNQPQHF. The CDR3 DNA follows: TGCGCCAGCAGCTTGGGGACAGGCAATCAGCCCCAGCATTTT.

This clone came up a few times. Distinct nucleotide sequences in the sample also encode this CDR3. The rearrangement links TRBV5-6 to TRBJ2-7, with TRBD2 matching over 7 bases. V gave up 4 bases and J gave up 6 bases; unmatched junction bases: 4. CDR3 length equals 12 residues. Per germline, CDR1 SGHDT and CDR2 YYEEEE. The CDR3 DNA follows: TGTGCCAGCAGCCTAGGGAGGGGCGAGCAGTACTTC. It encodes CASSLGRGEQYF. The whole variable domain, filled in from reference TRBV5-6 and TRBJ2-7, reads DAGVTQSPTHLIKTRGQQVTLRCSPKSGHDTVSWYQQALGQGPQFIFQYYEEEERQRGNFPDRFSGHQFPNYSSELNVNALLLGDSALYLCASSLGRGEQYFGPGTRLTVT.

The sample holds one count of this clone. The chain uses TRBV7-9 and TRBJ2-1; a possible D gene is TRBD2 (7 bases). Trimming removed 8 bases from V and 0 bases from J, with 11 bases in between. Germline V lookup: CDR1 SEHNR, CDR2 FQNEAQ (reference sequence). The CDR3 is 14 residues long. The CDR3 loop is CASEGGSSYNEQFF. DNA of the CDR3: TGTGCCAGCGAGGGGGGGTCCTCCTACAATGAGCAGTTCTTC. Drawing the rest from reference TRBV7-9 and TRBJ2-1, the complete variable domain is DTGVSQNPRHKITKRGQNVTFRCDPISEHNRLYWYRQTLGQGPEFLTYFQNEAQLEKSRLLSDRFSAERPKGSFSTLEIQRTEQGDSAMYLCASEGGSSYNEQFFGPGTRLTVL.

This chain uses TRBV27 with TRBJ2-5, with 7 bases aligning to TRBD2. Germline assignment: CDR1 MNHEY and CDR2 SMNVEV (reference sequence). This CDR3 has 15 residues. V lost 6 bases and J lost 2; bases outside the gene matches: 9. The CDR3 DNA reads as TGTGCCAGCAGACCACCCGGGACTATTCAAGAGACCCAGTACTTC. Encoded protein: CASRPPGTIQETQYF.

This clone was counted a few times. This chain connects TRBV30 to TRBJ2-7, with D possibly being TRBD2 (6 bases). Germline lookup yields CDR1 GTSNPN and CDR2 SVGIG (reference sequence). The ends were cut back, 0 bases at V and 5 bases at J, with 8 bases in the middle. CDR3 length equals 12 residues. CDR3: CAWSVGRHEQYF. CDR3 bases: TGTGCCTGGAGTGTTGGGAGGCACGAGCAGTACTTC.

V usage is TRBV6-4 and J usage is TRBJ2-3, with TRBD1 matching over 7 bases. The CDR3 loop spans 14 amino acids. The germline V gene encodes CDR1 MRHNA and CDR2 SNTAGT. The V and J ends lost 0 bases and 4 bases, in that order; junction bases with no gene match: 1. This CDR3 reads CASSDSQGADTQYF. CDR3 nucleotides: TGTGCCAGCAGTGACTCGCAGGGGGCAGATACGCAGTATTTT.

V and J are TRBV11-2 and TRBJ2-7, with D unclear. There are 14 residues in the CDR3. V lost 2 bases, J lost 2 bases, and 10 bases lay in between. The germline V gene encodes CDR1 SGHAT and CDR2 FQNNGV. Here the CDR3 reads CASSLPDGTYEQYF. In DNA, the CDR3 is TGTGCCAGCAGCTTACCGGACGGAACCTACGAGCAGTACTTC.

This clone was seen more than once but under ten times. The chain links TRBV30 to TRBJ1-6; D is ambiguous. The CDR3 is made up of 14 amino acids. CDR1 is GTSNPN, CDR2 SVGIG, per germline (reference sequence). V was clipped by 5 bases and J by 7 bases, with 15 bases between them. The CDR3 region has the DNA TGTGCCTGGGCTGCCTATGCAGGAAATTCACCCCTCCACTTT. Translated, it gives CAWAAYAGNSPLHF.

The CDR3 is CASSVEDRAETQYF. The CDR3 coding sequence is TGTGCCAGCAGCGTAGAGGACAGGGCGGAGACCCAGTACTTC. The rearrangement uses TRBV9 and TRBJ2-5; 8 bases are a match to TRBD1. Germline V gene data show CDR1 as SGDLS and CDR2 as YYNGEE. J gave up 5 bases and V 0 bases, and 3 bases lay outside the gene matches. The length of the CDR3 is 14 residues.

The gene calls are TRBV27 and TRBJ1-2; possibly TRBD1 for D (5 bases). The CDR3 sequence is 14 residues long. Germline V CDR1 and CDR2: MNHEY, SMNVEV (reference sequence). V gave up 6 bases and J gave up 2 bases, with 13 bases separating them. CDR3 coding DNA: TGTGCCAGCAGCCTCCAGGGCGCAAACTATGGCTACACCTTC. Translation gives CASSLQGANYGYTF.

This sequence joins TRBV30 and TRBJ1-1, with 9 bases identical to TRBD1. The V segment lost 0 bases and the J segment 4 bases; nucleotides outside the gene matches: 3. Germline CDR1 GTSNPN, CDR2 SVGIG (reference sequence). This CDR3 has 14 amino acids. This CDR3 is CAWSVQGARTEAFF. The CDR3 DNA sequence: TGTGCCTGGAGTGTACAGGGGGCCCGCACTGAAGCTTTCTTT.

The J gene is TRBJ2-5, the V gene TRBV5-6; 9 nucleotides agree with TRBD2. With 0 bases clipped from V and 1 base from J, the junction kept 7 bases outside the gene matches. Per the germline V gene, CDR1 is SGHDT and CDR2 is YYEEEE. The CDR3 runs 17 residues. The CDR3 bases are TGTGCCAGCAGCTTGGGGAGCGGGGGGACCCTCCAAGAGACCCAGTACTTC. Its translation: CASSLGSGGTLQETQYF.

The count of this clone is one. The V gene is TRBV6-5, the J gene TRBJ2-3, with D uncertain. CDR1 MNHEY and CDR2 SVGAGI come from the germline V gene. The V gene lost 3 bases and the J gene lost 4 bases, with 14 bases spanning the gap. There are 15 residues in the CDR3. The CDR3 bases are TGTGCCAGCAGTTATATAGGCGTATCCGCAGATACGCAGTATTTT. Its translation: CASSYIGVSADTQYF.

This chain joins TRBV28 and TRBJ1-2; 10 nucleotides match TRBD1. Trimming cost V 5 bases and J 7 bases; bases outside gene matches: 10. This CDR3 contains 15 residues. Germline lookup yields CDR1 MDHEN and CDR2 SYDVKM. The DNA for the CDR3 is TGTGCCAGCAGTACCCGTCGACAGGGGGCGAGTGGCTACACCTTC. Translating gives CASSTRRQGASGYTF.